This TCR beta chain was recovered during a study of T cells in Graves' hyperthyroidism and ophthalmopathy. RNA transcripts gave rise to amplified TCR beta CDR3 regions. HTBI primers were employed in a first-round RT-PCR of the TCR CDR3. TCRdb re-derived calls from the multiplex PCR reads in MiXCR, one entry per CDR3 protein. The profile shows 250,000 to 350,000 distinct CDR3 sequences, roughly 15% of them singletons. In this sample, this clonotype turned up many times. The target antigen is unknown. Germline V gene data show CDR1 as MDHEN and CDR2 as SYDVKM. The CDR3 is made up of 16 amino acids. The J segment lost 4 bases and the V segment lost 3 bases, leaving 9 bases of the junction unmatched. Study-wide results and limits: Ophthalmopathy stood apart from stable hyperthyroidism in a 13 V-J model.

Exclusions: uncontrolled infection, other autoimmune disease, pregnancy, lactation. Clinical symptoms, serum thyroxine and TRAb, thyroid ultrasound and orbital computed tomography were used for the diagnoses. The source of the PBMCs was approximately 10 ml of fresh peripheral blood. The genes are TRBV28 and TRBJ2-3; 8 bases are shared with TRBD1. Sequenced: blood. This TCR was recovered from a man younger than 40 with Graves' hyperthyroidism. CDR3 DNA: TGTGCCAGCAGTTTTTCGGACAGGGTCACCGCAGATACGCAGTATTTT. It codes for CASSFSDRVTADTQYF.